The 21 T cell receptor beta chains reported below all come from one sample, sequenced in a study of CD8 T cells in ankylosing spondylitis. MiXCR, run by TCRdb on the 5' RACE reads, gives a single entry per CDR3 protein. The table records 150,000 to 200,000 distinct CDR3 sequences, 15% to 20% of them present only once. Source material: blood, either unsorted or a sorted T cell fraction (not recorded which). The source of these receptors is a male donor with ankylosing spondylitis or in good health (not recorded which).

This sequence joins TRBV18 and TRBJ2-5; D is ambiguous. Germline V gives CDR1 KGHSH, CDR2 LQKENI. The CDR3 runs 13 residues. V was shortened by 0 bases and J by 5 bases, with 7 bases between the two germline ends. The CDR3 coding sequence is TGTGCCAGCTCACCACCGGTCCGGGAGACCCAGTACTTC. As protein: CASSPPVRETQYF.

The chain carries TRBV24-1 and TRBJ2-2; D may be TRBD1 (6 bases). The CDR3 totals 15 residues. Germline V gene lookup returns CDR1 KGHDR and CDR2 SFDVKD. Trimming removed 4 bases at V and 4 bases at J, with 12 bases between. The chain's CDR3 is CATSDPQGGTGELFF. The CDR3 DNA reads as TGTGCCACCAGTGACCCACAGGGTGGCACCGGGGAGCTGTTTTTT.

CDR3 bases: TGCAGCGTTGACAGGGAAAGCTCCTACAATGAGCAGTTCTTC. Translated: CSVDRESSYNEQFF. The V call is TRBV29-1, the J call TRBJ2-1; D is perhaps TRBD1 (5 bases). Per the germline V gene, CDR1 is SQVTM and CDR2 is ANQGSEA. There are 14 residues in the CDR3. Trimming pared 3 bases from V and 0 bases from J, leaving 9 bases between.

This clonotype was counted many times. The chain combines TRBV20-1 with TRBJ1-1; 8 positions match TRBD1. The junction had 17 bases not matched to a gene; V was cut back by 6 bases and J by 8 bases. There are 15 residues in the CDR3. CDR1 is DFQATT and CDR2 is SNEGSKA in the germline V gene (reference sequence). CDR3 sequence reads: CSAQPGTGFSWEAFF. The CDR3 DNA reads TGCAGTGCGCAGCCCGGGACAGGCTTTTCTTGGGAAGCTTTCTTT.

The CDR3 region is CSVKTGGTDNEQFF. The DNA of the CDR3 is TGCAGCGTTAAAACAGGGGGCACGGACAATGAGCAGTTCTTC. The chain is built from TRBV29-1 and TRBJ2-1; 9 bases are a match to TRBD1. The germline gives CDR1 SQVTM, CDR2 ANQGSEA. The CDR3 totals 14 residues. The ends lost 5 bases at V and 5 bases at J; junction bases unmatched: 7.

The chain is built from TRBV5-1 and TRBJ1-4; TRBD1 matches 12 bases. Germline-derived CDR1 and CDR2 are SGHRS and YFSETQ. The CDR3 is made up of 16 amino acids. J gave up 8 bases and V 3 bases, and 8 bases lay outside the gene matches. The CDR3 DNA reads TGCGCCAGCAGCTCAGCCGGGACAGGGGGCCGAGAAAAACTGTTTTTT. Protein: CASSSAGTGGREKLFF.

This clonotype was recorded a few times. The gene calls are TRBV20-1 and TRBJ2-4; TRBD1 matches at 11 bases. Looked up from germline, CDR1 is DFQATT and CDR2 is SNEGSKA (reference sequence). The CDR3 extends over 13 amino acids. V gave up 5 bases and J gave up 8 bases; unmatched junction bases: 5. CDR3 DNA: TGCAGTGCTCCACCGGGACAGGGGGACATTCAGTACTTC. Translated, it gives CSAPPGQGDIQYF.

This clonotype came up a few times. The chain uses TRBV4-1 and TRBJ2-7; D might be TRBD1 or TRBD2, each matching 5 bases. Germline CDR1 is MGHRA and CDR2 is YSYEKL. This CDR3 is built from 13 residues. V was shortened by 5 bases and J by 5 bases, with 13 bases between the two germline ends. This CDR3 is CASSTGGGNEQYF. As DNA, the CDR3 is TGCGCCAGCAGCACAGGTGGGGGAAACGAGCAGTACTTC.

The chain carries TRBV28 and TRBJ2-5; weak D call: TRBD1 (6 bases). Germline V gene data show CDR1 as MDHEN and CDR2 as SYDVKM. With 5 bases removed from V and 4 bases from J, the gap between germline ends came to 20 bases. This CDR3 contains 16 residues. CDR3 in amino acids: CASSVPRTETGETQYF. The CDR3 nucleotides are TGTGCCAGCAGTGTCCCTCGGACTGAGACAGGAGAGACCCAGTACTTC. Full variable domain (missing parts from reference TRBV28 and TRBJ2-5): DVKVTQSSRYLVKRTGEKVFLECVQDMDHENMFWYRQDPGLGLRLIYFSYDVKMKEKGDIPEGYSVSREKKERFSLILESASTNQTSMYLCASSVPRTETGETQYFGPGTRLLVL.

In this sample, this clonotype turned up many times. The rearrangement joins TRBV20-1 to TRBJ2-1; perhaps TRBD2 as D (6 bases). This CDR3 has 16 residues. The ends were cut back, 4 bases at V and 2 bases at J, with 18 bases in the middle. Germline CDR1 DFQATT, CDR2 SNEGSKA (reference sequence). In DNA, the CDR3 is TGCAGTGCTATTTCGGGGGAGTACGACACCTACAATGAGCAGTTCTTC. The encoded protein is CSAISGEYDTYNEQFF.

This clonotype was counted many times. The rearrangement uses TRBV28 and TRBJ2-7; TRBD1 matches at 9 bases. Trimming took 8 bases from V and 0 from J; bases not matched to a gene: 2. This CDR3 comprises 13 residues. Germline CDR1 reads MDHEN; CDR2 reads SYDVKM. Here the CDR3 DNA reads TGTGCCAGCGAGGACAGGGGCTCCTACGAGCAGTACTTC. Translation gives CASEDRGSYEQYF.

This chain connects TRBV19 to TRBJ1-2; 8 nucleotides line up with TRBD1. Germline V gene lookup returns CDR1 LNHDA and CDR2 SQIVND (reference sequence). CDR3 length equals 13 residues. Germline trimming cut 8 bases from V and 3 bases from J; bases unmatched to any gene: 5. CDR3 amino acids: CASLSTGDYGYTF. The CDR3 region has the DNA TGTGCCAGTCTGTCGACAGGGGACTATGGCTACACCTTC.

V gene TRBV5-1 combines with J gene TRBJ1-5; no definite D call. Trimming removed 4 bases at V and 6 bases at J, with 14 bases between. The CDR3 is 14 residues long. Germline assignment: CDR1 SGHRS and CDR2 YFSETQ. The DNA of the CDR3 is TGCGCCAGCAGCCCCCGGGGAGGAGGTCAGCCCCAGCATTTT. Translating it yields CASSPRGGGQPQHF.

A few counts support this clonotype. This chain joins TRBV24-1 and TRBJ2-1; 10 nucleotides match TRBD2. This CDR3 has 16 residues. V lost 3 bases, J lost 5 bases, and 6 bases stayed unmatched. Germline CDR1 is KGHDR and CDR2 is SFDVKD. This CDR3 reads CATSDHGTSVNNEQFF. DNA of the CDR3: TGTGCCACCAGTGATCACGGGACTAGCGTTAACAATGAGCAGTTCTTC.

The chain carries TRBV28 and TRBJ2-4; 10 bases line up with TRBD2. Germline V CDR1 and CDR2: MDHEN, SYDVKM. V lost 8 bases to trimming and J lost 0 bases; unmatched junction nucleotides: 4. The CDR3 sequence is 15 residues long. CDR3 amino acids: CASQRLAGAKNIQYF. CDR3 in DNA: TGTGCCAGCCAACGACTAGCGGGAGCCAAAAACATTCAGTACTTC. Looking up the rest from reference TRBV28 and TRBJ2-4 gives the full variable domain: DVKVTQSSRYLVKRTGEKVFLECVQDMDHENMFWYRQDPGLGLRLIYFSYDVKMKEKGDIPEGYSVSREKKERFSLILESASTNQTSMYLCASQRLAGAKNIQYFGAGTRLSVL.

The genes are TRBV5-5 and TRBJ2-1, with D uncertain. V dropped 0 bases and J dropped 11 bases, with 9 bases sitting between them. CDR3 length: 12 amino acids. Germline CDR1 reads SGHKS; CDR2 reads YYEKEE (reference sequence). In DNA, the CDR3 is TGTGCCAGCAGCTTGGACAGTGGAAAGCAGTTCTTC. Amino acid sequence: CASSLDSGKQFF.

This chain uses TRBV28 with TRBJ1-5, with D unresolved. CDR1 MDHEN and CDR2 SYDVKM come from the germline V gene. The CDR3 runs to 13 residues. V was clipped by 7 bases and J by 2 bases, with 9 bases between them. The CDR3 reads CASNFPGNQPQHF. The CDR3 bases are TGTGCCAGCAACTTTCCGGGCAATCAGCCCCAGCATTTT.

This clonotype was counted a few times. The chain carries TRBV7-6 and TRBJ2-3; the D gene is possibly TRBD2 (5 bases). The CDR3 runs to 15 residues. V was shortened by 3 bases and J by 4 bases, with 14 bases between the two germline ends. The germline V gene encodes CDR1 SGHVS and CDR2 FNYEAQ. CDR3: CASSFNGERADTQYF. Written as DNA, the CDR3 is TGTGCCAGCAGCTTCAACGGGGAAAGGGCAGATACGCAGTATTTT.

This clonotype was observed at least ten times. The rearrangement links TRBV4-1 to TRBJ1-1, with D possibly matching TRBD1 (5 bases). CDR1 is MGHRA, CDR2 YSYEKL, per germline. CDR3 length: 15 amino acids. The V end lost 0 bases, the J end lost 5 bases, and 13 bases lay between the germline ends. Written as DNA, the CDR3 is TGCGCCAGCAGCCAAGAGGGGGTAGGGGTGACTGAAGCTTTCTTT. Protein: CASSQEGVGVTEAFF.

The genes are TRBV10-3 and TRBJ2-4, with D possibly matching TRBD1 (6 bases). The CDR3 has 16 residues. With 0 bases removed from V and 0 bases from J, the gap between germline ends came to 9 bases. The V gene's germline CDR1 is ENHRY and CDR2 SYGVKD. In DNA, the CDR3 is TGTGCCATCAGTGAGTCACAGGGCCTAGCCAAAAACATTCAGTACTTC. Encoded protein: CAISESQGLAKNIQYF.

This clonotype was counted at least ten times. This chain connects TRBV10-3 to TRBJ2-5, with a possible D match to TRBD1 (6 bases). The CDR3 runs to 13 residues. The germline gives CDR1 ENHRY, CDR2 SYGVKD. Trimming cost V 2 bases and J 5 bases, with 9 bases left between them. CDR3 nucleotide sequence: TGTGCCATCAGTGAGACAGGGATGGAGACCCAGTACTTC. It encodes CAISETGMETQYF.